This TCR beta chain was sequenced during a study of cytomegalovirus exposure and HLA in healthy donors. This CDR3 comprises 14 residues. Trimming pared 7 bases from V and 6 bases from J, leaving 14 bases between. Germline V CDR1 and CDR2: SGDLS, YYNGEE. General study findings and limits: The Asian-associated ancestry cluster reportedly had fewer N-insertions than the approximately 700-donor mean in a later analysis.

PCR was performed using 60 Vbeta and 13 Jbeta primers. TCRdb's table, derived via immunoSEQ multiplex PCR, lists solely in-frame clones and lacks some. This sample carries around 75,000 clones, with roughly 1.5% going to the ten biggest clones. About this clone itself: Its antigen is currently unknown.

The chain combines TRBV9 with TRBJ1-6; no definite D call. This receptor was identified in a woman aged 55-70 years in good health and CMV-seronegative. Sequencing was done on a sample of PBMCs. CDR3 DNA sequence: TGTGCCAGCTCGGGAGGGCACGGTAATTCACCCCTCCACTTT. Residues: CASSGGHGNSPLHF.